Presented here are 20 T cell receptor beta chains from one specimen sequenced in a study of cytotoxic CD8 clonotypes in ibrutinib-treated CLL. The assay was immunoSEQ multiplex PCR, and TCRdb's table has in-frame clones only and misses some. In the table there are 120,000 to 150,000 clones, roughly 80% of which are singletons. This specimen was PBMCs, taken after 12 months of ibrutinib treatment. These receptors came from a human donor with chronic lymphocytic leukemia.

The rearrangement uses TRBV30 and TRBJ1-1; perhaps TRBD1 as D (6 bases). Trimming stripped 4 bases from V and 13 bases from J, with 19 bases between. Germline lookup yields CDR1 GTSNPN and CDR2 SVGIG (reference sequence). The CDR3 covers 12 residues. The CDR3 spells CAWNQGTPVFFF. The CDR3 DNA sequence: TGTGCCTGGAATCAGGGGACCCCTGTGTTTTTCTTT.

The chain's CDR3 is CSVDRVTEAFF. The DNA for the CDR3 is TGCAGCGTTGACAGGGTCACTGAAGCTTTCTTT. V gene TRBV29-1 combines with J gene TRBJ1-1, with TRBD1 as a possible D gene (5 bases). This CDR3 contains 11 residues. Germline V gives CDR1 SQVTM, CDR2 ANQGSEA. Trimming pared 3 bases from V and 4 bases from J, leaving 6 bases between.

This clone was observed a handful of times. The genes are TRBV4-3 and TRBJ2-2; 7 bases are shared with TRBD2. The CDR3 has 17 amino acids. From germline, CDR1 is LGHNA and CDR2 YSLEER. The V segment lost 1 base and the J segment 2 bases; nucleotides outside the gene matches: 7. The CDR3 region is CASSQVGWEGNTGELFF. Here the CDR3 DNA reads TGCGCCAGCAGCCAAGTCGGGTGGGAGGGAAACACCGGGGAGCTGTTTTTT.

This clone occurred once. CDR3 sequence (DNA): TGTGCCAGCAGTTTAGGTGGGACAGCTACCTACGAGCAGTACTTC. This translates into CASSLGGTATYEQYF. The chain links TRBV28 to TRBJ2-7, with 7 bases that match TRBD1. CDR3 length: 15 amino acids. V lost 2 bases, J lost 2 bases, and 6 bases stayed unmatched. CDR1 is MDHEN, CDR2 SYDVKM, per germline.

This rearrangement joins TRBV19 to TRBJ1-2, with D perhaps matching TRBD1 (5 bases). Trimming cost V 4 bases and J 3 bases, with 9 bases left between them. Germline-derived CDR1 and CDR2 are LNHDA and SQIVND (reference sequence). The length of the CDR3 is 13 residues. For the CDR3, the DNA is TGTGCCAGTAGTACGGGACGGTACTATGGCTACACCTTC. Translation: CASSTGRYYGYTF.

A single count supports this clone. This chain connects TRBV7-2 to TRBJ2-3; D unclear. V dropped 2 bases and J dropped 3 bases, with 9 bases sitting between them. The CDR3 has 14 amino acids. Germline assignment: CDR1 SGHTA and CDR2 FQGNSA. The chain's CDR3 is CASSLLVGTDTQYF. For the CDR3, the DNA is TGTGCCAGCAGCTTATTGGTGGGGACAGATACGCAGTATTTT.

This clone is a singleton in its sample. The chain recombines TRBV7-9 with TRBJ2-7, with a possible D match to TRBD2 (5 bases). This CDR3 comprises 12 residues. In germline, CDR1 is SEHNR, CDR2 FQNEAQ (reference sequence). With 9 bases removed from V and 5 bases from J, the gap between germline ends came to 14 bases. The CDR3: CASQAVSHEQYF. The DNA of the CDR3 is TGTGCCAGTCAAGCGGTGTCCCACGAGCAGTACTTC.

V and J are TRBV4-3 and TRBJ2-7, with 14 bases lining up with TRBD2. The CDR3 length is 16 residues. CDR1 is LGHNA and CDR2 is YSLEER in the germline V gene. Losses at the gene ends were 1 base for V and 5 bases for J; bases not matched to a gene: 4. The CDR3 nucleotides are TGCGCCAGCAGCCAAGGACTAGCGGGAGGGCCCCACGAGCAGTACTTC. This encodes CASSQGLAGGPHEQYF.

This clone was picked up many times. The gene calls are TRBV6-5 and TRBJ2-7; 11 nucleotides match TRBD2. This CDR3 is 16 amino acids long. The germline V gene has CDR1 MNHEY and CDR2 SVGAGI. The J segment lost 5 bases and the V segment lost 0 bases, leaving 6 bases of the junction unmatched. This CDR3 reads CASSYSLLAGVNEQYF. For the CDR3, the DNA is TGTGCCAGCAGTTACTCTCTACTAGCGGGAGTGAACGAGCAGTACTTC.

CDR3 in amino acids: CASSEIAGRAQYF. CDR3 bases: TGTGCCAGCAGCGAGATAGCGGGGCGCGCGCAGTATTTT. The chain is built from TRBV9 and TRBJ2-3; TRBD2 matches 8 bases. This CDR3 contains 13 residues. Germline-derived CDR1 and CDR2 are SGDLS and YYNGEE. The trim removed 3 bases at V and 10 bases at J, leaving 7 bases unmatched.

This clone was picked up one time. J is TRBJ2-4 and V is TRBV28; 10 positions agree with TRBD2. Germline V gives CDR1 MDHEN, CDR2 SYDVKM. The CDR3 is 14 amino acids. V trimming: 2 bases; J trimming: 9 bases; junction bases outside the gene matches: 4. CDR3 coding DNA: TGTGCCAGCAGTTTAATAGCGGGAGGCGGCATTCAGTACTTC. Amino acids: CASSLIAGGGIQYF. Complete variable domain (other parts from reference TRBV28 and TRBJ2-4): DVKVTQSSRYLVKRTGEKVFLECVQDMDHENMFWYRQDPGLGLRLIYFSYDVKMKEKGDIPEGYSVSREKKERFSLILESASTNQTSMYLCASSLIAGGGIQYFGAGTRLSVL.

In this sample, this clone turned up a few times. The CDR3 protein is CASSPEARLSFYEQYF. For the CDR3, the DNA is TGCGCCAGCAGCCCCGAGGCCCGACTATCCTTCTACGAGCAGTACTTC. J is TRBJ2-7 and V is TRBV4-1, with a tentative D call TRBD2 (5 bases). The CDR3 length is 16 residues. Trimming stripped 4 bases from V and 3 bases from J, with 19 bases between. CDR1 is MGHRA, CDR2 YSYEKL, per germline.

CDR3 loop: CASSWTTGLGYTF. DNA of the CDR3: TGTGCCAGCAGTTGGACTACAGGGTTGGGCTACACCTTC. The rearrangement uses TRBV28 and TRBJ1-2, with D perhaps TRBD1 (6 bases). The CDR3 covers 13 residues. V was cut by 4 bases and J by 8 bases, with 14 bases left in between. Germline assignment: CDR1 MDHEN and CDR2 SYDVKM.

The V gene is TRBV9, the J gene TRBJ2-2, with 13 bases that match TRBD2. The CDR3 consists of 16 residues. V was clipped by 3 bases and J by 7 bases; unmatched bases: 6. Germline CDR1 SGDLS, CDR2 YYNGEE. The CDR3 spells CASSATSGGAGGELFF. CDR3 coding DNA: TGTGCCAGCAGCGCAACTAGCGGGGGGGCTGGCGGGGAGCTGTTTTTT.

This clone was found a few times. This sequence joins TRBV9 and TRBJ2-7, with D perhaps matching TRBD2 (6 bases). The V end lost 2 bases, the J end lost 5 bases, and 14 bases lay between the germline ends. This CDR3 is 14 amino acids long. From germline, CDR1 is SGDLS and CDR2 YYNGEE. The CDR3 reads CASSVGGAWDEQYF. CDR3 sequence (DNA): TGTGCCAGCAGCGTGGGCGGGGCATGGGACGAGCAGTACTTC.

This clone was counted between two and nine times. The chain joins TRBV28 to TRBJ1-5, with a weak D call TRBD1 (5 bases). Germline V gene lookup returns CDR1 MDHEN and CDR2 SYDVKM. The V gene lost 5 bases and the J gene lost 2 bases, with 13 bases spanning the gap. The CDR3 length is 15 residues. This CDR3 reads CASSLGGLGNQPQHF. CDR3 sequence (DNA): TGTGCCAGCAGTCTGGGGGGTTTGGGCAATCAGCCCCAGCATTTT.

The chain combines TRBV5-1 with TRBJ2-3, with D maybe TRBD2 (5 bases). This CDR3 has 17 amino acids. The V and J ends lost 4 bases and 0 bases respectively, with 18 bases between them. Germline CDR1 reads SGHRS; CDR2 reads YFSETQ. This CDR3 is CASSAERRAQSTDTQYF. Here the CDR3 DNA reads TGCGCCAGCAGCGCCGAGAGGCGGGCCCAAAGCACAGATACGCAGTATTTT.

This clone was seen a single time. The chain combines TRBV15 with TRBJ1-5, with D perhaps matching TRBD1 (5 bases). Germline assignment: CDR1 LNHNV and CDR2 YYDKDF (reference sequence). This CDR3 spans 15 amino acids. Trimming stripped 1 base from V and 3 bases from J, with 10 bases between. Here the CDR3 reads CATSRVTGVNQPQHF. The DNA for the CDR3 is TGTGCCACCAGCAGAGTTACGGGGGTCAATCAGCCCCAGCATTTT.

The CDR3 region has the DNA TGCGCCAGCAGCCATCCAGGGGTTGGGGAGCTGTTTTTT. It codes for CASSHPGVGELFF. V is TRBV4-1 and J is TRBJ2-2; maybe TRBD1 (6 bases). The V and J ends lost 3 bases and 8 bases respectively, with 10 bases between them. Germline assignment: CDR1 MGHRA and CDR2 YSYEKL. The CDR3 extends over 13 amino acids.

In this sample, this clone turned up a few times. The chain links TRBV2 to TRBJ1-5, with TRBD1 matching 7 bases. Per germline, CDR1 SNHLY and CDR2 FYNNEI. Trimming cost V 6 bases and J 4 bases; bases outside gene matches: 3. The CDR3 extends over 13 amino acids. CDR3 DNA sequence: TGTGCCAGCAGGGTGGGACAGAATCAGCCCCAGCATTTT. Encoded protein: CASRVGQNQPQHF.